This T cell receptor (beta chain) was found in a study of T cell responses to AZD1222 COVID-19 vaccine (TCRdb year 2021). Context from the whole study: A total of more than 230 trial participants underwent TCR sequencing, of whom around 200 received two doses of AZD1222 and some 25 received two doses of the MenACWY control vaccine. Trial participants were enrolled by age into subgroups of 18-55, 56-69 and 70-plus years, and around 150, 28 and 57 TCR-sequenced participants, respectively, were included in these subgroups. Overall study outcomes, separate from this receptor: Epitopes outside the regions mutated in the B.1.351 and B.1.1.7 variants were reportedly recognized by nearly half of the unique spike-specific TCRs. Participants were mostly white British, with more females than males. The authors suggested clonal diversity may have been underestimated. Spike-specific TCR breadth and depth rose significantly after two AZD1222 doses compared with day 0 and with MenACWY recipients. The vaccine-associated CD4 TCRs covered the entire spike protein, and the dominant responses fell in regions 160-218 and 743-854. Because no day 14 peak-response samples were available, repertoires were characterized only after the peak T cell response. The 56-69-year group was small, and its depth increase did not reach significance, likely because of low power. Conclusions about previously exposed vaccinees are limited because only 6 or 7 AZD1222 recipients were SARS-CoV-2 seropositive at baseline.

Of note for this clone: Its antigen has not been determined. Base qualities are not at hand, and no much larger clone is one base apart.

The time point label corresponds to: about 28 days (+/-7) after the second vaccine dose. AZD1222 recipients with second doses at about 4 weeks or about 12 weeks were pooled, because spike-specific TCR depth and breadth did not differ between schedules. Vaccinee samples came from UK trials COV001 and COV002, including a single-blind randomized controlled phase 2/3 trial of AZD1222 (ChAdOx1 nCoV-19) in healthy adults. For TCRbeta chain sequencing, PBMC samples were collected from trial participants at day 0 and at day 28 after the second dose. Germline trimming: 1 base from V, 4 bases from J; junction bases outside gene matches: 14. The germline V gene (reference sequence) sets CDR1 to LGHDT and CDR2 to YNNKEL. The CDR3, cysteine through phenylalanine, is 18 amino acids long. This entry keeps only the CDR3 DNA: 54 bases, framed from base 1. The CDR3 regions of human TCRbeta chains were analyzed by immunosequencing. The paper's processing steps were these. Repertoire TCRs were matched against a reference library of SARS-CoV-2-specific TCRs generated with the MIRA antigen-specificity platform. Breadth was defined as the fraction of unique TCRs that were SARS-CoV-2-associated, and depth was defined as the fraction of total T cells that were SARS-CoV-2-associated. Each spike-specific TCR was assigned to its reactive spike region and to a CD4 or CD8 class using the MIRA data. Log10-transformed breadth and depth values were compared by one-way ANOVA with Sidak's multiple comparisons tests. TCRdb obtained this table from immuneACCESS and retained in-frame rearrangements with V and J assigned. These tables miss some clones; where compared with another copy, unresolved V genes account for less than half of the shortfall, and the remainder is unexplained. V, J and clone size reflect that table, while D and trimming were determined from the DNA. This sample holds 150,000 or so clones; approximately 90% were observed only once. The top ten hold under 3.5% of the sample.

This chain is built from TRBV3-1 (or the pseudogene TRBV3-2) and TRBJ2-7, with 9 bases aligning to TRBD1. Sequencing was performed on peripheral blood, taken 28 days after the second AZD1222 dose. This TCR was recovered from an adult who received the AZD1222 COVID-19 vaccine. This receptor has the CDR3 CASSQVGEGQGLMYEQYF. At the DNA level, the sequence is TGTGCCAGCAGCCAAGTGGGCGAGGGACAGGGATTAATGTACGAGCAGTACTTC.